This is a list of T cell receptor beta chains from one sample in a study of control samples from healthy donors and cancer patients. Sequencing was performed with immunoSEQ multiplex PCR; in TCRdb, only in-frame clones are kept and a portion is missing. This table has about 160,000 clones, roughly 90% appearing once. Input material: blood. The receptor set was obtained from a man in his thirties or forties in good health. Both conserved end residues are part of each CDR3. Size is omitted from some rows. Given values are once, few, many or a class for expanded clones.

cdr3_length v_call clone_size cdr3_aa
16 TRBV19 - CASSYHAGLSNQPQHF
15 TRBV11-3 - CASSLMGQGAYEQFF
15 TRBV7-2 - CASSPAGTGLNEQFF
14 TRBV4-1 - CASSQGALGSEAFF
18 TRBV5-8 - CASSTKGQGRSGANVLTF
17 TRBV30 - CAWMRRKGGPGANVLTF
16 TRBV5-1 once CASSLGQKPSTDTQYF
15 TRBV28 - CASSPMGVREETQYF
14 TRBV18 once CASSPEGGANVLTF
13 TRBV10-3 - CAIIDRKYNEQFF
16 TRBV11-2 - CASSLGNTGSNQPQHF
11 TRBV12-3/TRBV12-4 few CASSFLDTQYF
14 TRBV19 - CASSITGQGAEQYF
13 TRBV12-3/TRBV12-4 - CASSPQGGNGYTF
16 TRBV15 - CATSRDLAGGHNEQFF
13 TRBV28 - CASRPTGLEGYTF
16 TRBV28 once CASSLGGDSYNSPLHF
20 TRBV7-3 - CASSGASGRTPGWSTGELFF
14 TRBV19 once CASNSAGGPNEQFF
16 TRBV11-1 - CASSYSGSPYQETQYF
15 TRBV19 - CASRGVERLTDTQYF
14 TRBV27 once CASSSPIGNTEAFF
17 TRBV18 once CASSPDRTSPSGNEQFF
16 TRBV27 - CASSFRRASGANVLTF
13 TRBV28 few CASSLADGYGYTF
15 TRBV11-3 - CASSDSGSGTGELFF